There are a few counts of the clone carrying this T cell receptor (beta chain). The target antigen is unknown. This specimen comes from a study of human T cells and chemical hapten exposure. General study points: No change in TCRs above 1 in 1000 frequency was produced by DPC sensitization.

TCRdb re-called the RACE reads through MiXCR, storing one row per CDR3 protein. This sample has about 140,000 distinct CDR3 sequences; roughly 10% occur once, and the top ten carry 1.3% to 1.5%. Documented time point: patch test 2, 6 weeks after DPC sensitization. Treatment in this sample: therapeutic diphenylcyclopropenone sensitization with weekly scalp DPC. Germline V gives CDR1 MNHEY, CDR2 SVGAGI. V lost 2 bases and J 3 bases, leaving 18 bases between the germline ends. CDR3 length: 17 residues. Sequencing used whole blood, obtained in connection with sensitization to the hapten diphenylcyclopropenone (DPC). The clonotype originates from a woman aged 50 to 60 with alopecia areata. Some clones in this sample may be carry-over from other donors' samples. The gene calls are TRBV6-5 and TRBJ2-3; either TRBD1 or TRBD2 may fit D (5 bases each). Here the CDR3 reads CASSYRGRDGSTDTQYF. CDR3 bases: TGTGCCAGCAGTTACCGTGGCAGGGACGGTTCGACAGATACGCAGTATTTT.